These T cell receptor beta chains were read from a single sample in a study of blood T cell repertoires in COVID-19. Sequenced by immunoSEQ multiplex PCR; TCRdb stores in-frame clones only, minus some. The sample lists approximately 210,000 clones, roughly 78% occurring once. Sequenced: peripheral blood. The receptors were sampled from a woman aged 40 to 55 with acute or convalescent COVID-19. Each CDR3 is given with its conserved first and last residue. D genes are given only for firm matches. Clone sizes are given selectively: once, few, many, or a class where the clone is expanded.

16	NA	TRBV27	TRBJ2-3	NA	CASSLKTTGSTDTQYF	TGTGCCAGCAGTCTTAAGACCACGGGGAGCACAGATACGCAGTATTTT
16	NA	TRBV4-1	TRBJ2-1	TRBD1	CASSQVRQGNGNEQFF	TGCGCCAGCAGCCAAGTTCGACAGGGGAACGGGAATGAGCAGTTCTTC
14	NA	TRBV29-1	TRBJ2-1	NA	CSVDGTPGVNEQFF	TGCAGCGTCGACGGGACTCCCGGAGTTAATGAGCAGTTCTTC
16	NA	TRBV5-1	TRBJ2-1	TRBD2	CASSLQARGDYNEQFF	TGCGCCAGCAGCCTGCAAGCTCGGGGGGACTACAATGAGCAGTTCTTC
14	NA	TRBV11-2	TRBJ2-3	TRBD2	CASSHNRGGNTQYF	TGTGCCAGCAGCCATAATCGGGGGGGCAACACGCAGTATTTT
15	NA	TRBV5-5	TRBJ2-1	TRBD1	CASSPGQGTYNEQFF	TGTGCCAGCAGCCCCGGACAGGGAACCTACAATGAGCAGTTCTTC
15	NA	TRBV19	TRBJ1-5	TRBD1	CASSNRDRGHQPQHF	TGTGCCAGTAGTAACCGGGACAGGGGGCACCAGCCCCAGCATTTT
15	NA	TRBV6-5	TRBJ2-7	NA	CASRSHRGGPNEQYF	TGTGCCAGCAGGTCCCATAGGGGGGGCCCCAACGAGCAGTACTTC
16	NA	TRBV5-1	TRBJ1-4	NA	CASSPSPGHHFEKLFF	TGCGCCAGCAGCCCCTCGCCGGGACACCACTTCGAAAAACTGTTTTTT
16	once	TRBV4-1	TRBJ1-2	NA	CASNPNEGIMDYGYTF	TGCGCCAGCAACCCGAACGAGGGAATAATGGACTATGGCTACACCTTC
17	NA	TRBV3-1/TRBV3-2	TRBJ1-3	NA	CASSQGDRIITGNTIYF	TGTGCCAGCAGCCAAGGCGACAGGATTATTACTGGAAACACCATATATTTT
13	NA	TRBV6-5	TRBJ2-3	TRBD1	CASKDRDTDTQYF	TGTGCCAGCAAAGACAGGGACACAGATACGCAGTATTTT
13	NA	TRBV7-9	TRBJ2-7	NA	CASSFSQDYEQYF	TGTGCCAGCAGCTTTAGTCAGGACTACGAGCAGTACTTC
15	NA	TRBV19	TRBJ1-5	NA	CATHTGKGVNQPQHF	TGTGCCACACATACAGGGAAAGGAGTCAATCAGCCCCAGCATTTT
13	NA	TRBV3-1/TRBV3-2	TRBJ1-2	NA	CASSQDTSSGYTF	TGTGCCAGCAGCCAAGACACCTCGAGTGGCTACACCTTC
15	NA	TRBV2	TRBJ1-3	NA	CASSELGSGGNTIYF	TGTGCCAGCAGTGAATTGGGATCAGGGGGAAACACCATATATTTT